This TCR beta chain was retrieved from a study of blood T cell repertoires in COVID-19. About the study: Sites in the United States, Italy and Spain provided acute and convalescent COVID-19 samples. Sources were T cells, B-cell-depleted T cells, or PBMCs; the material itself was cDNA or gDNA.

Authors' data handling: From reference gene primer amplification, estimates of nucleated cell counts were derived. Profiled with immunoSEQ multiplex PCR; TCRdb holds only in-frame clones, not every one. That table supplies the V and J calls and clone size; D and trimming were determined from the DNA. The sample includes about 180,000 clones, about four fifths of them seen just once. The CDR3 has 14 amino acids. J lost 0 bases, V lost 4 bases, and 2 bases had no gene match. Germline CDR1 reads SGHRS; CDR2 reads YFSETQ. V gene TRBV5-1 combines with J gene TRBJ2-5, with TRBD2 matching over 8 bases. Sequencing was carried out using peripheral blood. This clonotype was obtained from a man in his 70s with active or convalescent COVID-19. The CDR3 is CASSLSGNQETQYF. The DNA for the CDR3 is TGCGCCAGCAGCCTTAGCGGGAACCAAGAGACCCAGTACTTC.